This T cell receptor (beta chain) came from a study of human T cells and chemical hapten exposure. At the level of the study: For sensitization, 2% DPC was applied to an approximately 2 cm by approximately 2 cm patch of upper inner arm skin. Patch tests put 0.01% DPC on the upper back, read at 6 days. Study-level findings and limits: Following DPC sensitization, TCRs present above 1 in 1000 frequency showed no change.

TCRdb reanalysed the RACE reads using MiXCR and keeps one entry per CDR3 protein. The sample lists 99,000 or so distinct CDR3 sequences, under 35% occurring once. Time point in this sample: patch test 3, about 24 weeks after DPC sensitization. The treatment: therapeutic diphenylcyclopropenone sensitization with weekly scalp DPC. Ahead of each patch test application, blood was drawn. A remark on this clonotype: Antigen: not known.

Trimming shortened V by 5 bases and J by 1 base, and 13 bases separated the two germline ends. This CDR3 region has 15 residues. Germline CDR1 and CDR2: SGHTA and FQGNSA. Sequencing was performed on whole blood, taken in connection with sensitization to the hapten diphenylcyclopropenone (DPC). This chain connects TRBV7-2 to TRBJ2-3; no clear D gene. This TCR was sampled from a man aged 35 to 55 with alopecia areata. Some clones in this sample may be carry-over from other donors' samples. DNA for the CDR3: TGTGCCAGCAGCCCCGGTGGTAGGGGCACAGATACGCAGTATTTT. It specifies CASSPGGRGTDTQYF.